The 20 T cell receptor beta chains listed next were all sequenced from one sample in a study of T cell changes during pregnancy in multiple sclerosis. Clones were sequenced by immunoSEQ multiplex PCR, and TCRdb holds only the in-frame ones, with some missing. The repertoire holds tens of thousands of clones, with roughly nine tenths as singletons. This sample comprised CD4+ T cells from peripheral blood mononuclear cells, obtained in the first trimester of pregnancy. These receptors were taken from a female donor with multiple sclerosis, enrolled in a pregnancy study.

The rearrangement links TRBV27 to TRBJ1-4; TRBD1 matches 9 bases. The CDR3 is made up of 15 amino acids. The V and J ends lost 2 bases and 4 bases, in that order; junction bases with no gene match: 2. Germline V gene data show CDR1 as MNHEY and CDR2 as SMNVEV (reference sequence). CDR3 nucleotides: TGTGCCAGCAGTTTAGGGGGACAGGGTAATGAAAAACTGTTTTTT. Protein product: CASSLGGQGNEKLFF.

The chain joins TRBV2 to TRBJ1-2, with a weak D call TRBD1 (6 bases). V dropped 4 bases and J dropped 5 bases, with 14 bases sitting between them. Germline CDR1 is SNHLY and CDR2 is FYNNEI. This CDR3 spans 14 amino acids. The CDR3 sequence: CASSGQGRGYGYTF. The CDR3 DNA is TGTGCCAGCAGTGGGCAGGGCAGGGGATATGGCTACACCTTC. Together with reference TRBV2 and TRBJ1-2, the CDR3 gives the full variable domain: EPEVTQTPSHQVTQMGQEVILRCVPISNHLYFYWYRQILGQKVEFLVSFYNNEISEKSEIFDDQFSVERPDGSNFTLKIRSTKLEDSAMYFCASSGQGRGYGYTFGSGTRLTVV.

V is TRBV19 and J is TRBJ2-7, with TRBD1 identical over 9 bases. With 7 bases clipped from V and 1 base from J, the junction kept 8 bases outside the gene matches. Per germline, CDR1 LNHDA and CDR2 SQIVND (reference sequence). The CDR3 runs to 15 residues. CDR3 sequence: CASTPGQGLSYEQYF. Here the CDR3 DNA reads TGTGCCAGTACCCCGGGACAGGGACTATCCTACGAGCAGTACTTC.

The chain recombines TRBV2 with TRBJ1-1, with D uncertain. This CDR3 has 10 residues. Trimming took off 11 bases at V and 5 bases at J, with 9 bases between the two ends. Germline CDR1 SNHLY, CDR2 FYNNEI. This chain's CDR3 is CAPADTEAFF. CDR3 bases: TGTGCCCCCGCAGATACTGAAGCTTTCTTT.

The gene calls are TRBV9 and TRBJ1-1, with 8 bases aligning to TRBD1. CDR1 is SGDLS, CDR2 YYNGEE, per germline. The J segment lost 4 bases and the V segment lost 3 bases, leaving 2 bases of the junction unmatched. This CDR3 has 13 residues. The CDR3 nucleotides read TGTGCCAGCAGCGAGACAGGGGTCACTGAAGCTTTCTTT. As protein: CASSETGVTEAFF.

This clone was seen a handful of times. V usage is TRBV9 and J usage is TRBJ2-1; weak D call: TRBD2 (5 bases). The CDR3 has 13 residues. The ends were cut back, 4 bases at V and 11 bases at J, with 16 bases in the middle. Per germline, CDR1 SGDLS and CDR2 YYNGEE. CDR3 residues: CASSLSGLPKQFF. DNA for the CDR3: TGTGCCAGCAGCCTCAGTGGACTGCCCAAGCAGTTCTTC.

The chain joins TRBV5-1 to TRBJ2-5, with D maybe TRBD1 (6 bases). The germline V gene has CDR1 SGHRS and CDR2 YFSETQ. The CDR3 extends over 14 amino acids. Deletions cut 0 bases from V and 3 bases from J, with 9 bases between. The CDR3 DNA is TGCGCCAGCAGCTTGGGGACAGTAAAAGAGACCCAGTACTTC. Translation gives CASSLGTVKETQYF.

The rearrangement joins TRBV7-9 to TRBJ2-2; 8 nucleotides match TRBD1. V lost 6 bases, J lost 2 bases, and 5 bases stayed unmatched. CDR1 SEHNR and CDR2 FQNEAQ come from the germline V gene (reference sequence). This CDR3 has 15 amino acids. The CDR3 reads CASSLTGANTGELFF. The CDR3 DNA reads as TGTGCCAGCAGTCTGACAGGGGCCAACACCGGGGAGCTGTTTTTT.

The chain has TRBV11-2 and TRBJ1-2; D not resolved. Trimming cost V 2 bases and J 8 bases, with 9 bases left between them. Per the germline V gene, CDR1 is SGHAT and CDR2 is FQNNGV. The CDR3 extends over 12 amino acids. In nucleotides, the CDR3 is TGTGCCAGCAGCTTAATAGCGGGAGGCTACACCTTC. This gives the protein CASSLIAGGYTF.

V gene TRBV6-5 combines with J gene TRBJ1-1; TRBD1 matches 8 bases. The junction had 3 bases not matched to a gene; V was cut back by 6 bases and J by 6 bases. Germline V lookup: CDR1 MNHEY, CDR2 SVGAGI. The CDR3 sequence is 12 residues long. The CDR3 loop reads CASSRGLAEAFF. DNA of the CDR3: TGTGCCAGCAGCAGGGGGCTGGCTGAAGCTTTCTTT.

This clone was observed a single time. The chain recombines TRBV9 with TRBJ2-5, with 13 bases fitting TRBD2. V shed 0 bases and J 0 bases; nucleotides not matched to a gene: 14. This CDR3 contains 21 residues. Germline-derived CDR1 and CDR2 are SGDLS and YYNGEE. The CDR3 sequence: CASSVAEMSGLAGINQETQYF. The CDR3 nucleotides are TGTGCCAGCAGCGTAGCTGAAATGTCGGGACTAGCGGGAATAAACCAAGAGACCCAGTACTTC.

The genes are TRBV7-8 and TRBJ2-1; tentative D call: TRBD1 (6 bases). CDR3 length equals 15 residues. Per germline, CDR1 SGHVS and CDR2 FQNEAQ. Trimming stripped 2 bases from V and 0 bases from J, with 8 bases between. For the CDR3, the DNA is TGTGCCAGCAGCTTAAGAGGGGGCTCCTACAATGAGCAGTTCTTC. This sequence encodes CASSLRGGSYNEQFF.

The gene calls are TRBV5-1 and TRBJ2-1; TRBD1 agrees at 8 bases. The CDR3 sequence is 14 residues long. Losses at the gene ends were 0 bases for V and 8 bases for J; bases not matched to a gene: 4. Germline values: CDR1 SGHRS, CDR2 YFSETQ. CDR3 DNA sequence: TGCGCCAGCAGCTTGGGACAGGGGTTTGATGAGCAGTTCTTC. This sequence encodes CASSLGQGFDEQFF.

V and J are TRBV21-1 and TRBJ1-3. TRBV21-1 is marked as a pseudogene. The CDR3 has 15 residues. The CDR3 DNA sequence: TGTGCCAGCAGCACCGACCCTAGCTCTGGAAACACCATATATTTT. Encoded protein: CASSTDPSSGNTIYF.

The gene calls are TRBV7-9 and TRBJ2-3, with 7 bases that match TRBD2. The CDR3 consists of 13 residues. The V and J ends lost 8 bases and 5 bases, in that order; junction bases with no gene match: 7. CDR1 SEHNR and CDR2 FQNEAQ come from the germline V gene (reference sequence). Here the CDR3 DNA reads TGTGCCAGCGGGGGGGGGAAAGGAGATACGCAGTATTTT. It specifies CASGGGKGDTQYF. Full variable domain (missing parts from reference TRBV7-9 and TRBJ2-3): DTGVSQNPRHKITKRGQNVTFRCDPISEHNRLYWYRQTLGQGPEFLTYFQNEAQLEKSRLLSDRFSAERPKGSFSTLEIQRTEQGDSAMYLCASGGGKGDTQYFGPGTRLTVL.

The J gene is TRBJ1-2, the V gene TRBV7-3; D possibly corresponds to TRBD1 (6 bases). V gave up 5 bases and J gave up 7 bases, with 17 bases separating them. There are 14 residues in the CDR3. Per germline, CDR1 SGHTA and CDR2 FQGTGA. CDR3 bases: TGTGCCAGCAGCAGGGGGGAGGGGCGAAGTGGCTACACCTTC. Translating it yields CASSRGEGRSGYTF.

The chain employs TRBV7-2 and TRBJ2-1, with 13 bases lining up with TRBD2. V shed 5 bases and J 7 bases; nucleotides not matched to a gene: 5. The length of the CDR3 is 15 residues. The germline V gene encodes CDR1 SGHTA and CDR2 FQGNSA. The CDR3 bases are TGTGCCAGCAGCCCCACGGGACTAGCGGGGAATGAGCAGTTCTTC. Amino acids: CASSPTGLAGNEQFF.

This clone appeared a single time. CDR3 region: CASSLRDYEQYF. The CDR3 coding sequence is TGTGCCAGCAGTCTTCGGGACTACGAGCAGTACTTC. The chain couples TRBV5-4 to TRBJ2-7, with a tentative D call TRBD2 (5 bases). The CDR3 length is 12 residues. Trimming removed 5 bases from V and 3 bases from J, with 9 bases in between. Germline CDR1 reads SGHNT; CDR2 reads YYREEE (reference sequence).

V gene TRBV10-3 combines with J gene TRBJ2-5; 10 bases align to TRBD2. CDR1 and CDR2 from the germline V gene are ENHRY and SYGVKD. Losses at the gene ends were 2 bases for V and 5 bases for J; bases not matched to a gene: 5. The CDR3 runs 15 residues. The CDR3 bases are TGTGCCATCAGTGAGAGTAGCGGGGGGCGGGAGACCCAGTACTTC. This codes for CAISESSGGRETQYF.

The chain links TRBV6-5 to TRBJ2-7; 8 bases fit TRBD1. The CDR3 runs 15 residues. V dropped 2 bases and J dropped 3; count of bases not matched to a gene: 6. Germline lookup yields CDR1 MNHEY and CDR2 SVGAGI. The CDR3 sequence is CASSYKTGGSYEQYF. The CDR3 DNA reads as TGTGCCAGCAGTTACAAAACAGGGGGAAGCTACGAGCAGTACTTC.